These 18 T cell receptor beta chains were all obtained from the same sample, sequenced in a study of blood T cell repertoires in COVID-19. Clones were read by immunoSEQ multiplex PCR, and TCRdb kept only the in-frame ones, dropping some. The table has roughly 120,000 clones, 85% to 90% seen once; the top ten hold about 1%. Material for sequencing was peripheral blood. These receptors originate from a woman between 45 and 65 years old with active or convalescent COVID-19.

This chain joins TRBV30 and TRBJ2-5; D is possibly TRBD1 (5 bases). Looked up from germline, CDR1 is GTSNPN and CDR2 is SVGIG (reference sequence). Deletions cut 2 bases from V and 2 bases from J, with 9 bases between. The CDR3 runs 13 residues. CDR3 sequence reads: CAWSRQTQETQYF. The DNA of the CDR3 is TGTGCCTGGAGTCGACAGACTCAAGAGACCCAGTACTTC.

The chain employs TRBV27 and TRBJ2-5; 9 nucleotides align to TRBD1. V lost 10 bases and J lost 5; bases outside the gene matches: 8. The CDR3 loop spans 13 amino acids. Germline assignment: CDR1 MNHEY and CDR2 SMNVEV (reference sequence). CDR3 bases: TGTGCCACCCGGGACAGGGTTGTGGAGACCCAGTACTTC. Its translation is CATRDRVVETQYF.

The chain carries TRBV27 and TRBJ2-1; perhaps TRBD2 as D (6 bases). Germline CDR1 reads MNHEY; CDR2 reads SMNVEV (reference sequence). The CDR3 is 13 amino acids. V gave up 2 bases and J gave up 6 bases, with 8 bases separating them. The CDR3 coding sequence is TGTGCCAGCAGTTTACAGGGAGGCAATGAGCAGTTCTTC. It codes for CASSLQGGNEQFF.

The chain couples TRBV19 to TRBJ2-7; 12 bases line up with TRBD1. Per germline, CDR1 LNHDA and CDR2 SQIVND (reference sequence). The CDR3 loop spans 15 amino acids. Trimming cost V 3 bases and J 3 bases; bases outside gene matches: 3. The CDR3 coding sequence is TGTGCCAGTAGTATCGGGACAGGGGGCCACTACGAGCAGTACTTC. The encoded protein is CASSIGTGGHYEQYF.

CDR3 DNA sequence: TGTGCCAGCAGTTTCCGGGAATACGGCAAAAACATTCAGTACTTC. As protein: CASSFREYGKNIQYF. The chain couples TRBV6-5 to TRBJ2-4, with D possibly being TRBD2 (5 bases). The CDR3 totals 15 residues. Trimming cost V 4 bases and J 3 bases, with 13 bases left between them. Germline loops: CDR1 MNHEY, CDR2 SVGAGI.

The chain employs TRBV4-1 and TRBJ2-1; D possibly corresponds to TRBD1 (6 bases). Germline values: CDR1 MGHRA, CDR2 YSYEKL. Trimming removed 0 bases from V and 8 bases from J, with 11 bases in between. The CDR3 extends over 14 amino acids. The CDR3 protein is CASSQEGGGDEQFF. The CDR3 DNA reads TGCGCCAGCAGCCAAGAAGGGGGTGGAGATGAGCAGTTCTTC.

The chain is built from TRBV4-2 and TRBJ1-2, with D possibly matching TRBD1 (5 bases). The germline V and J ends were trimmed by 0 bases and 8 bases, with 22 bases remaining between them. CDR3 length: 17 residues. Germline lookup yields CDR1 LGHNA and CDR2 YNFKEQ. The chain's CDR3 is CASSQDFRTGSNFGYTF. The CDR3 DNA is TGTGCCAGCAGCCAAGATTTTAGAACAGGAAGTAATTTCGGCTACACCTTC.

V and J are TRBV7-6 and TRBJ2-7; D gene ambiguous. V lost 2 bases, J lost 7 bases, and 12 bases lay in between. The germline CDR1 and CDR2 sequences are SGHVS and FNYEAQ. The CDR3 totals 13 residues. The CDR3 region is CASSLSSTPEQYF. The CDR3, as DNA: TGTGCCAGCAGCTTATCCTCGACACCAGAGCAGTACTTC.

The chain has TRBV27 and TRBJ2-7; TRBD2 matches 7 bases. From germline, CDR1 is MNHEY and CDR2 SMNVEV (reference sequence). V shed 8 bases and J 0 bases; nucleotides not matched to a gene: 13. The CDR3 has 16 amino acids. The CDR3 nucleotides read TGTGCCAGCGGCCCGGGGGGTTCCCCGATCTCCTACGAGCAGTACTTC. This gives the protein CASGPGGSPISYEQYF.

This clone is a singleton in its sample. The gene calls are TRBV4-3 and TRBJ1-2; 8 bases line up with TRBD1. The junction had 8 bases not matched to a gene; V was cut back by 6 bases and J by 2 bases. Germline loops: CDR1 LGHNA, CDR2 YSLEER. This CDR3 comprises 15 residues. CDR3 protein: CASSPTGGTNYGYTF. In DNA, the CDR3 is TGCGCCAGCAGTCCAACAGGGGGGACCAACTATGGCTACACCTTC.

This chain uses TRBV28 with TRBJ1-1, with a possible D match to TRBD1 (6 bases). Germline CDR1 and CDR2: MDHEN and SYDVKM. The germline V and J ends were trimmed by 8 bases and 4 bases, with 11 bases remaining between them. The CDR3 totals 12 residues. CDR3 DNA sequence: TGTGCCAGCGGAAGGGGGTTCACTGAAGCTTTCTTT. This encodes CASGRGFTEAFF. Combining the CDR3 with reference TRBV28 and TRBJ1-1 gives the whole variable domain DVKVTQSSRYLVKRTGEKVFLECVQDMDHENMFWYRQDPGLGLRLIYFSYDVKMKEKGDIPEGYSVSREKKERFSLILESASTNQTSMYLCASGRGFTEAFFGQGTRLTVV.

The chain employs TRBV6-2 or TRBV6-3 and TRBJ2-1, with D perhaps matching TRBD2 (6 bases). Trimming removed 2 bases at V and 7 bases at J, with 15 bases between. Germline V gives CDR1 MNHEY, CDR2 SVGEGT. This CDR3 has 15 residues. CDR3: CASSYVRGTLNEQFF. The DNA for the CDR3 is TGTGCCAGCAGTTACGTTCGCGGGACTTTAAATGAGCAGTTCTTC.

J is TRBJ2-7 and V is TRBV4-1; TRBD2 matches at 9 bases. Per the germline V gene, CDR1 is MGHRA and CDR2 is YSYEKL. CDR3 length: 17 amino acids. V lost 1 base and J lost 6; bases outside the gene matches: 13. CDR3 coding DNA: TGCGCCAGCAGCCAAGGCCTAGCGGGACCGTCCTACGGCGAGCAGTACTTC. Translating gives CASSQGLAGPSYGEQYF.

V gene TRBV7-6 combines with J gene TRBJ2-1; 8 bases map to TRBD2. V shed 4 bases, J shed 8 bases, and the junction held 10 bases outside the gene matches. This CDR3 has 15 amino acids. Germline V lookup: CDR1 SGHVS, CDR2 FNYEAQ. CDR3 sequence: CASSSEREYYDEQFF. The CDR3 DNA reads as TGTGCCAGCAGCTCGGAGCGGGAGTATTACGATGAGCAGTTCTTC.

This chain links TRBV28 with TRBJ1-1; no firm D call. The ends were cut back, 10 bases at V and 1 base at J, with 10 bases in the middle. Germline values: CDR1 MDHEN, CDR2 SYDVKM. This CDR3 has 12 amino acids. This CDR3 is CATLLPNTEAFF. CDR3 in DNA: TGTGCCACCCTACTCCCGAACACTGAAGCTTTCTTT.

The chain employs TRBV15 and TRBJ1-2, with 10 bases identical to TRBD1. Looked up from germline, CDR1 is LNHNV and CDR2 is YYDKDF (reference sequence). The J segment lost 3 bases and the V segment lost 0 bases, leaving 7 bases of the junction unmatched. The CDR3 runs 17 residues. CDR3 sequence reads: CATSRDRPGQGDYGYTF. Here the CDR3 DNA reads TGTGCCACCAGCAGAGACCGCCCAGGACAGGGGGACTATGGCTACACCTTC.

The genes are TRBV24-1 and TRBJ2-2, with TRBD2 identical over 8 bases. The V gene end was trimmed by 7 bases and the J gene end by 1 base; junction bases not matched to a gene: 1. This CDR3 is built from 14 residues. From germline, CDR1 is KGHDR and CDR2 SFDVKD. CDR3 sequence reads: CATRAGVNTGELFF. DNA for the CDR3: TGTGCCACCAGAGCGGGAGTGAACACCGGGGAGCTGTTTTTT.

This chain connects TRBV4-2 to TRBJ1-1; D gene uncertain. Trimming took off 0 bases at V and 1 base at J, with 15 bases between the two ends. The CDR3 covers 17 residues. Germline CDR1 reads LGHNA; CDR2 reads YNFKEQ. CDR3 sequence reads: CASSQDLVLEGNTEAFF. The CDR3 DNA sequence: TGTGCCAGCAGCCAAGATTTAGTATTGGAGGGGAACACTGAAGCTTTCTTT.